The 27 T cell receptor beta chains in this list originate from one sample, sequenced in a study of T cells in Graves' hyperthyroidism and ophthalmopathy. From RNA transcripts, TCR beta CDR3 regions were amplified. HTBI primers were the set used in a first-round RT-PCR of the TCR CDR3. TCRdb re-analysed the multiplex PCR reads in MiXCR, keeping a single row per CDR3 protein. The repertoire holds hundreds of thousands of distinct CDR3 sequences, with 14% as singletons. Sequences were obtained from blood. The receptors originated from a woman in her thirties or forties with Graves' hyperthyroidism.

This chain connects TRBV9 to TRBJ1-2, with D perhaps TRBD1 (5 bases). This CDR3 is 15 amino acids long. Deletions cut 0 bases from V and 0 bases from J, with 9 bases between. Germline V gene data show CDR1 as SGDLS and CDR2 as YYNGEE. For the CDR3, the DNA is TGTGCCAGCAGCGTAGCGGACACCGCTAACTATGGCTACACCTTC. This encodes CASSVADTANYGYTF. Using reference TRBV9 and TRBJ1-2 for the parts outside the CDR3, the full variable domain is DSGVTQTPKHLITATGQRVTLRCSPRSGDLSVYWYQQSLDQGLQFLIQYYNGEERAKGNILERFSAQQFPDLHSELNLSSLELGDSALYFCASSVADTANYGYTFGSGTRLTVV.

In the case of this clonotype: Relative to the germline gene, one junction end is altered; a read error may explain this. CDR3 nucleotide sequence: TGCAGCGTTGTTCCCAGGGGCCAAGGGACCCAGTACTTC. It specifies CSVVPRGQGTQYF. This chain links TRBV29-1 with TRBJ2-5, with D perhaps matching TRBD1 (6 bases). This CDR3 comprises 13 residues. In germline, CDR1 is SQVTM, CDR2 ANQGSEA.

In its sample, this clonotype was seen many times. The CDR3 nucleotides read TGTGCCAGCAGTGAAGACGCCGGAACCTACGAGCAGTACTTC. Its protein product is CASSEDAGTYEQYF. This sequence joins TRBV2 and TRBJ2-7; no firm D call. Germline V CDR1 and CDR2: SNHLY, FYNNEI. The ends were cut back, 1 base at V and 2 bases at J, with 9 bases in the middle. This CDR3 comprises 14 residues.

There are many counts of this clonotype. The V and J genes are TRBV28 and TRBJ2-7; 9 bases align to TRBD1. The CDR3 spans 19 residues. Germline V lookup: CDR1 MDHEN, CDR2 SYDVKM. V trimming: 6 bases; J trimming: 0 bases; junction bases outside the gene matches: 18. The DNA of the CDR3 is TGTGCCAGCAGCCAACAACCGGGACAGGGCTCTACTAGCTCCTACGAGCAGTACTTC. It is translated as CASSQQPGQGSTSSYEQYF.

This clonotype was seen many times. The genes are TRBV28 and TRBJ2-7, with D hard to call. This CDR3 contains 14 residues. V was shortened by 3 bases and J by 6 bases, with 15 bases between the two germline ends. Germline CDR1 is MDHEN and CDR2 is SYDVKM. The CDR3: CASSLGPPRVEQYF. Here the CDR3 DNA reads TGTGCCAGCAGTTTGGGCCCCCCCCGGGTCGAGCAGTACTTC.

This clonotype showed up just once. A read error is likely, as this CDR3 ends without the conserved phenylalanine or tryptophan. This chain uses TRBV9 with TRBJ2-7, with 9 bases fitting TRBD1. This CDR3 is built from 16 residues. In germline, CDR1 is SGDLS, CDR2 YYNGEE. Trimming at V came to 0 bases and at J to 1 base, leaving 5 bases not matched to a gene. CDR3 amino acids: CASSVDGGTGSYEQYL. The DNA of the CDR3 is TGTGCCAGCAGCGTAGACGGTGGGACAGGGTCCTACGAGCAGTACCTC.

The chain uses TRBV27 and TRBJ2-7; weak D call: TRBD2 (6 bases). V was clipped by 10 bases and J by 5 bases, with 18 bases between them. Germline V lookup: CDR1 MNHEY, CDR2 SMNVEV (reference sequence). The CDR3 length is 13 residues. CDR3 in DNA: TGTGCCAAGTCGGAGGGGTGGCTAAACGAGCAGTACTTC. Protein sequence: CAKSEGWLNEQYF.

This clonotype was found many times. The CDR3 protein is CASSLQPGLAFEQYF. In DNA form, the CDR3 reads TGCGCCAGCAGCCTCCAACCGGGACTAGCGTTCGAGCAGTACTTC. The V and J genes are TRBV5-1 and TRBJ2-7; TRBD2 matches at 10 bases. This CDR3 has 15 amino acids. Germline V gives CDR1 SGHRS, CDR2 YFSETQ. The V gene end was trimmed by 4 bases and the J gene end by 6 bases; junction bases not matched to a gene: 10.

This clonotype was seen only a few times. The chain combines TRBV19 with TRBJ1-5; 7 nucleotides align to TRBD1. The CDR3 has 15 amino acids. The V gene end was trimmed by 5 bases and the J gene end by 3 bases; junction bases not matched to a gene: 7. Germline V CDR1 and CDR2: LNHDA, SQIVND (reference sequence). The CDR3 nucleotides are TGTGCCAGTAGTTACAACAGGGGAATCAATCAGCCCCAGCATTTT. Its protein product is CASSYNRGINQPQHF.

This rearrangement joins TRBV7-9 to TRBJ1-6; TRBD1 matches at 7 bases. The CDR3 extends over 12 amino acids. Germline V CDR1 and CDR2: SEHNR, FQNEAQ (reference sequence). Trimming took 4 bases from V and 11 from J; bases not matched to a gene: 2. The CDR3 is CASSSQGPPLHF. The CDR3 nucleotides are TGTGCCAGCAGCTCACAGGGGCCACCCCTCCACTTT.

This clonotype showed up many times. The chain links TRBV30 to TRBJ2-5; no firm D call. Trimming shortened V by 3 bases and J by 3 bases, and 11 bases separated the two germline ends. Germline V lookup: CDR1 GTSNPN, CDR2 SVGIG (reference sequence). The CDR3 runs 13 residues. CDR3: CAWSLRIEETQYF. The CDR3 DNA reads TGTGCCTGGAGCCTACGGATAGAAGAGACCCAGTACTTC.

This clonotype was seen a single time. The chain employs TRBV4-1 and TRBJ2-3, with 7 bases aligning to TRBD1. Germline lookup yields CDR1 MGHRA and CDR2 YSYEKL. This CDR3 comprises 17 residues. Trimming cost V 0 bases and J 4 bases; bases outside gene matches: 10. The chain's CDR3 is CASSQDESGGVSDTQYF. The CDR3 coding sequence is TGCGCCAGCAGCCAAGATGAATCAGGGGGAGTCTCAGATACGCAGTATTTT.

V usage is TRBV20-1 and J usage is TRBJ2-1, with D tentatively TRBD2 (6 bases). The germline V and J ends were trimmed by 3 bases and 0 bases, with 15 bases remaining between them. The CDR3 covers 16 residues. CDR1 DFQATT and CDR2 SNEGSKA come from the germline V gene (reference sequence). The CDR3 loop is CSARPSAGSSYNEQFF. DNA for the CDR3: TGCAGTGCTAGGCCCTCGGCGGGAAGCTCCTACAATGAGCAGTTCTTC.

This clonotype was recorded at least ten times. The genes are TRBV5-1 and TRBJ2-1; 12 nucleotides agree with TRBD2. The germline gives CDR1 SGHRS, CDR2 YFSETQ. This CDR3 region has 15 residues. The junction had 2 bases not matched to a gene; V was cut back by 2 bases and J by 5 bases. The CDR3 bases are TGCGCCAGCAGCTTACGGACTAGCGGGAACAATGAGCAGTTCTTC. Its protein product is CASSLRTSGNNEQFF. The full variable domain, its missing parts supplied by reference TRBV5-1 and TRBJ2-1, is KAGVTQTPRYLIKTRGQQVTLSCSPISGHRSVSWYQQTPGQGLQFLFEYFSETQRNKGNFPGRFSGRQFSNSRSEMNVSTLELGDSALYLCASSLRTSGNNEQFFGPGTRLTVL.

There are a few counts of this clonotype. V gene TRBV10-2 combines with J gene TRBJ2-2; D is uncertain. This CDR3 has 14 residues. In germline, CDR1 is WSHSY, CDR2 SAAADI. Trimming removed 6 bases at V and 1 base at J, with 9 bases between. The DNA of the CDR3 is TGCGCCAGCAGACCTGATGGGAACACCGGGGAGCTGTTTTTT. Its protein product is CASRPDGNTGELFF.

The genes are TRBV2 and TRBJ2-1, with 7 bases that match TRBD1. The CDR3 loop spans 12 amino acids. The trim removed 6 bases at V and 9 bases at J, leaving 5 bases unmatched. Germline assignment: CDR1 SNHLY and CDR2 FYNNEI. The CDR3 bases are TGTGCCAGCAGAACCGGGACAGCTGAGCAGTTCTTC. It yields the protein CASRTGTAEQFF. Complete variable domain (other parts from reference TRBV2 and TRBJ2-1): EPEVTQTPSHQVTQMGQEVILRCVPISNHLYFYWYRQILGQKVEFLVSFYNNEISEKSEIFDDQFSVERPDGSNFTLKIRSTKLEDSAMYFCASRTGTAEQFFGPGTRLTVL.

This rearrangement joins TRBV19 to TRBJ2-6; D unresolved. V shed 5 bases and J shed 3 bases, with 11 bases lying between them. Per germline, CDR1 LNHDA and CDR2 SQIVND (reference sequence). This CDR3 comprises 15 residues. The CDR3 here is CASSLGRVGANVLTF. CDR3 nucleotide sequence: TGTGCCAGTAGTTTGGGTAGGGTTGGGGCCAACGTCCTGACTTTC.

This clonotype was counted only a few times. Compared with germline, one end of the junction differs, possibly owing to a read error. The chain uses TRBV6-5 and TRBJ2-7; no reliable D call. There are 13 residues in the CDR3. CDR1 is MNHEY, CDR2 SVGAGI, per germline. Here the CDR3 reads CASSYSNGGEQYF. The DNA for the CDR3 is TGTGCTAGCAGTTACTCGAACGGTGGTGAGCAGTACTTC.

This clonotype was detected only a few times. The V call is TRBV5-1, the J call TRBJ2-3; TRBD2 aligns across 10 bases. Germline V lookup: CDR1 SGHRS, CDR2 YFSETQ. With 4 bases clipped from V and 10 bases from J, the junction kept 12 bases outside the gene matches. The CDR3 has 15 residues. DNA for the CDR3: TGCGCCAGCAGCCCAGGACTAGCGGCACAGACCCCGCAGTATTTT. Translation: CASSPGLAAQTPQYF. Supplemented by reference TRBV5-1 and TRBJ2-3, the full variable domain reads KAGVTQTPRYLIKTRGQQVTLSCSPISGHRSVSWYQQTPGQGLQFLFEYFSETQRNKGNFPGRFSGRQFSNSRSEMNVSTLELGDSALYLCASSPGLAAQTPQYFGPGTRLTVL.

The genes are TRBV14 and TRBJ2-5, with 7 bases aligning to TRBD2. With V trimmed by 1 base and J by 7 bases, 3 bases remained unmatched. The CDR3 runs 13 residues. The germline V gene has CDR1 SGHDN and CDR2 FVKESK. The CDR3 loop is CASSQASGATQYF. The CDR3 DNA is TGTGCCAGCAGCCAAGCCAGCGGGGCGACCCAGTACTTC.

J is TRBJ2-6 and V is TRBV19; no reliable D call. The V gene lost 8 bases and the J gene lost 0 bases, with 5 bases spanning the gap. The CDR3 covers 13 residues. Germline CDR1 reads LNHDA; CDR2 reads SQIVND (reference sequence). The CDR3 coding sequence is TGTGCCAGTCATCCCTCTGGGGCCAACGTCCTGACTTTC. Translating gives CASHPSGANVLTF.

The V and J genes are TRBV20-1 and TRBJ1-4; D gene ambiguous. This CDR3 has 13 amino acids. The germline V gene has CDR1 DFQATT and CDR2 SNEGSKA (reference sequence). V shed 1 base and J shed 5 bases, with 8 bases lying between them. The CDR3, as DNA: TGCAGTGCTAGAGGTTCAGCAAATGAAAAACTGTTTTTT. It yields the protein CSARGSANEKLFF.

This clonotype was counted at least ten times. The J gene is TRBJ2-3, the V gene TRBV27, with D perhaps matching TRBD2 (6 bases). CDR3 length: 15 residues. Germline CDR1 is MNHEY and CDR2 is SMNVEV (reference sequence). Deletions cut 6 bases from V and 8 bases from J, with 21 bases between. DNA for the CDR3: TGTGCCAGCAGCCCCGGATGGGACTCAACCCCTACGCAGTATTTT. Translated: CASSPGWDSTPTQYF.

This clonotype was recorded a few times. The rearrangement links TRBV25-1 to TRBJ2-7; 7 bases agree with TRBD1. Germline lookup yields CDR1 MGHDK and CDR2 SYGVNS. The CDR3 loop spans 15 amino acids. Germline trimming cut 4 bases from V and 3 bases from J; bases unmatched to any gene: 9. The chain's CDR3 is CASSAIRDSYYEQYF. The DNA of the CDR3 is TGTGCCAGCAGTGCAATCCGGGACAGCTACTACGAGCAGTACTTC.

In DNA form, the CDR3 reads TGTGCCAGCAGCTTTGGGGACGGCAGGGCGACCCACGAGCAGTACTTC. Its translation: CASSFGDGRATHEQYF. This chain uses TRBV5-6 with TRBJ2-7, with D perhaps TRBD1 or TRBD2 (5 bases each). CDR1 SGHDT and CDR2 YYEEEE come from the germline V gene. CDR3 size: 16 residues. Deletions cut 2 bases from V and 5 bases from J, with 20 bases between.

In this sample, this clonotype turned up a few times. The chain uses TRBV6-5 and TRBJ2-6; D uncertain. V gave up 0 bases and J gave up 1 base, with 4 bases separating them. Looked up from germline, CDR1 is MNHEY and CDR2 is SVGAGI. The CDR3 is 15 residues long. CDR3 nucleotide sequence: TGTGCCAGCAGTTACTCATGGTCTGGGGCCAACGTCCTGACTTTC. Its protein is CASSYSWSGANVLTF.

This clonotype appeared many times. V and J are TRBV3-1 and TRBJ2-1, with D perhaps TRBD2 (7 bases). V gave up 5 bases and J gave up 2 bases, with 13 bases separating them. CDR1 is LGHDT, CDR2 YNNKEL, per germline (reference sequence). The CDR3 runs to 15 residues. The CDR3 is CASSARGRPYNEQFF. The CDR3 region has the DNA TGTGCCAGCAGCGCGCGGGGGCGACCCTACAATGAGCAGTTCTTC.